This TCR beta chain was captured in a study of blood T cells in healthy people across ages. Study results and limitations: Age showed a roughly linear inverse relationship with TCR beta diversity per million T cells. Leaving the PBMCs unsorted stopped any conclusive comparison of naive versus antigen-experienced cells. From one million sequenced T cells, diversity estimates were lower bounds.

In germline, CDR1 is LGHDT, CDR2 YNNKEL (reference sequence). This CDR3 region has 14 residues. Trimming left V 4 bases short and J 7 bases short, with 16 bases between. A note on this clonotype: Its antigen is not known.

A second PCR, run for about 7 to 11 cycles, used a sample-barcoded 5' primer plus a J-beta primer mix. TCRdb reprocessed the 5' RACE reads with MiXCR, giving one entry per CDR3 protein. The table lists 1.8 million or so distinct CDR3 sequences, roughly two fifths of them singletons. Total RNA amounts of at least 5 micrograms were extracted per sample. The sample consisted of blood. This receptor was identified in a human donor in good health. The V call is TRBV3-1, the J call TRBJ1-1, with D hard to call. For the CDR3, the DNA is TGTGCCAGCAGCCGAGATCATAGAGGGCTTGAAGCTTTCTTT. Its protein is CASSRDHRGLEAFF.